The 27 T cell receptor beta chains in this list originate from one sample, sequenced in a study of cytomegalovirus exposure and HLA in healthy donors. The PCR ran on 60 Vbeta and 13 Jbeta primers. Libraries were prepared by immunoSEQ multiplex PCR; TCRdb keeps only in-frame clonotypes and omits some of them. The sample records around 200,000 clones, about 80% being singletons. Sequencing was carried out using PBMCs. The receptors originated from a man aged 18 to 29 in good health and CMV-seronegative.

This chain connects TRBV7-9 to TRBJ1-6, with D unresolved. Deletions cut 2 bases from V and 13 bases from J, with 18 bases between. This CDR3 contains 15 residues. Germline assignment: CDR1 SEHNR and CDR2 FQNEAQ (reference sequence). The CDR3 DNA reads TGTGCCAGCAGCTTATTGGGCGCCGATGAGTCCCCCCTCCACTTT. Protein sequence: CASSLLGADESPLHF.

V gene TRBV6-1 combines with J gene TRBJ2-5; 9 bases align to TRBD1. This CDR3 has 16 residues. Germline trimming cut 3 bases from V and 7 bases from J; bases unmatched to any gene: 12. Looked up from germline, CDR1 is MNHNS and CDR2 is SASEGT. CDR3 sequence reads: CASSDETGGRKGTQYF. As DNA, the CDR3 is TGTGCCAGCAGTGATGAGACAGGGGGTAGGAAGGGGACCCAGTACTTC.

V is TRBV5-1 and J is TRBJ2-1; 7 nucleotides line up with TRBD1. This CDR3 spans 16 amino acids. V lost 4 bases and J lost 4; bases outside the gene matches: 11. CDR1 and CDR2 from the germline V gene are SGHRS and YFSETQ. CDR3 residues: CASSAQGGPEYNEQFF. Here the CDR3 DNA reads TGCGCCAGCAGCGCCCAAGGGGGCCCAGAATACAATGAGCAGTTCTTC.

V and J are TRBV7-2 and TRBJ1-2; a weak D match, TRBD1 (6 bases). The V end lost 5 bases, the J end lost 3 bases, and 13 bases lay between the germline ends. The CDR3 is made up of 14 amino acids. The germline V gene encodes CDR1 SGHTA and CDR2 FQGNSA. The chain's CDR3 is CASSPPTGYYGYTF. CDR3 DNA: TGTGCCAGCAGCCCCCCGACAGGCTACTATGGCTACACCTTC.

The chain links TRBV29-1 to TRBJ2-3, with 9 bases matching TRBD2. The CDR3 length is 17 residues. Germline V lookup: CDR1 SQVTM, CDR2 ANQGSEA. Trimming cost V 1 base and J 7 bases; bases outside gene matches: 15. The CDR3 DNA follows: TGCAGCGTTGAAGTCCCGCCTAGCGGGGAGGGCCCGTATACGCAGTATTTT. As protein: CSVEVPPSGEGPYTQYF.

This clone appeared a single time. The rearrangement uses TRBV5-1 and TRBJ2-1, with D possibly being TRBD2 (5 bases). Germline V gene lookup returns CDR1 SGHRS and CDR2 YFSETQ. Trimming shortened V by 4 bases and J by 4 bases, and 9 bases separated the two germline ends. The CDR3 sequence is 13 residues long. CDR3 loop: CASSPTSYNEQFF. The CDR3 DNA sequence: TGCGCCAGCAGCCCTACTAGTTACAATGAGCAGTTCTTC.

V is TRBV2 and J is TRBJ2-7; D call uncertain. Per the germline V gene, CDR1 is SNHLY and CDR2 is FYNNEI. Trimming took off 6 bases at V and 3 bases at J, with 6 bases between the two ends. This CDR3 has 11 amino acids. The CDR3 here is CASSVSYEQYF. Written as DNA, the CDR3 is TGTGCCAGCAGCGTGAGCTACGAGCAGTACTTC.

On this clone itself: The same CDR3 can be traced to other DNA sequences in this sample. The chain combines TRBV5-1 with TRBJ1-1, with a possible D match to TRBD1 (6 bases). Germline CDR1 is SGHRS and CDR2 is YFSETQ. Trimming removed 0 bases from V and 5 bases from J, with 20 bases in between. This CDR3 has 17 residues. The CDR3 coding sequence is TGCGCCAGCAGCTTGGGCCAAGAGAACAGGGCAAATACTGAAGCTTTCTTT. It specifies CASSLGQENRANTEAFF.

The genes are TRBV6-5 and TRBJ1-5; 7 bases match TRBD1. The CDR3 has 14 residues. Germline CDR1 MNHEY, CDR2 SVGAGI. After removal of 6 bases from V and 4 bases from J, the junction contained 6 bases not matched to a gene. The CDR3 is CASSHRGSNQPQHF. CDR3 bases: TGTGCCAGCAGCCACAGGGGATCTAATCAGCCCCAGCATTTT.

The chain is built from TRBV10-3 and TRBJ1-4; 9 positions match TRBD1. The CDR3 loop spans 14 amino acids. Unmatched junction bases numbered 5, after V lost 5 bases and J lost 7 bases. Per germline, CDR1 ENHRY and CDR2 SYGVKD. CDR3: CAISPGTGFEKLFF. The CDR3 nucleotides read TGTGCCATCAGTCCCGGGACAGGGTTTGAAAAACTGTTTTTT.

This rearrangement joins TRBV5-6 to TRBJ2-7; TRBD1 matches at 7 bases. CDR3 size: 12 residues. In germline, CDR1 is SGHDT, CDR2 YYEEEE. V shed 4 bases and J 5 bases; nucleotides not matched to a gene: 3. The CDR3 is CASSPGQDEQYF. In DNA form, the CDR3 reads TGTGCCAGCAGCCCCGGACAGGACGAGCAGTACTTC.

The gene calls are TRBV4-1 and TRBJ2-3; 9 bases align to TRBD2. The CDR3 runs 20 residues. Germline V CDR1 and CDR2: MGHRA, YSYEKL. V was pared by 1 base and J by 1 base, with 15 bases of the junction left unmatched. The CDR3 protein is CASSQGTGKGREGRTDTQYF. DNA for the CDR3: TGCGCCAGCAGCCAAGGGACGGGAAAGGGGCGGGAGGGCCGCACAGATACGCAGTATTTT.

The genes are TRBV6-6 and TRBJ2-2, with a tentative D call TRBD2 (6 bases). Germline V gene data show CDR1 as MNHNY and CDR2 as SVGAGI (reference sequence). Trimming shortened V by 7 bases and J by 6 bases, and 21 bases separated the two germline ends. The CDR3 contains 16 residues. The CDR3 region is CASTARGGNLAGELFF. CDR3 coding DNA: TGTGCCAGCACGGCGAGGGGCGGGAATCTGGCCGGGGAGCTGTTTTTT.

This clone was detected only a few times. For the CDR3, the DNA is TGCAGTGCTAAAGAGGGAGGGACCCAGTACTTC. This translates into CSAKEGGTQYF. The chain couples TRBV20-1 to TRBJ2-5; possible D gene TRBD2, 6 bases. There are 11 residues in the CDR3. Trimming cost V 4 bases and J 7 bases, with 10 bases left between them. In germline, CDR1 is DFQATT, CDR2 SNEGSKA (reference sequence).

The chain employs TRBV7-2 and TRBJ2-1; D remains unclear. Trimming stripped 2 bases from V and 10 bases from J, with 15 bases between. Germline V CDR1 and CDR2: SGHTA, FQGNSA. The CDR3 spans 14 residues. The CDR3 here is CASSLMRSRGEQFF. CDR3 sequence (DNA): TGTGCCAGCAGCTTAATGCGGTCTAGAGGCGAGCAGTTCTTC.

The rearrangement joins TRBV6-6 to TRBJ1-1; 8 nucleotides agree with TRBD1. Germline lookup yields CDR1 MNHNY and CDR2 SVGAGI (reference sequence). With V trimmed by 5 bases and J by 11 bases, 13 bases remained unmatched. The CDR3 contains 14 residues. Here the CDR3 DNA reads TGTGCCAGCAGTAGTCTGGACAGGGAGGGATTCGCTTTCTTT. The encoded protein is CASSSLDREGFAFF.

The chain uses TRBV7-2 and TRBJ2-1; 11 positions match TRBD2. The CDR3 spans 14 residues. Germline lookup yields CDR1 SGHTA and CDR2 FQGNSA. J was trimmed by 10 bases and V by 2 bases; bases with no gene match: 4. The CDR3 bases are TGTGCCAGCAGCTTACCTCGACTAGCGGGAGAGCAGTTCTTC. This translates into CASSLPRLAGEQFF.

The V call is TRBV6-1, the J call TRBJ2-7; D perhaps matches TRBD1 (6 bases). CDR1 MNHNS and CDR2 SASEGT come from the germline V gene. V was shortened by 8 bases and J by 2 bases, with 13 bases between the two germline ends. The CDR3 totals 13 residues. CDR3 protein: CASATGYAYEQYF. The CDR3 bases are TGTGCCAGCGCAACAGGGTACGCCTACGAGCAGTACTTC.

The V call is TRBV5-1, the J call TRBJ1-2; TRBD1 agrees at 9 bases. Trimming at V came to 7 bases and at J to 4 bases, leaving 8 bases not matched to a gene. Looked up from germline, CDR1 is SGHRS and CDR2 is YFSETQ. The CDR3 totals 14 residues. CDR3 amino acids: CASGRTGVVYGYTF. The CDR3 DNA reads TGCGCCAGCGGCCGGACAGGGGTAGTCTATGGCTACACCTTC.

The V gene is TRBV28, the J gene TRBJ2-1, with TRBD2 matching 10 bases. Germline V gene lookup returns CDR1 MDHEN and CDR2 SYDVKM. Germline trimming cut 1 base from V and 6 bases from J; bases unmatched to any gene: 6. The CDR3 has 16 residues. CDR3 in DNA: TGTGCCAGCAGTTTATTTGCTAGCGGGAGTTTCAATGAGCAGTTCTTC. This sequence encodes CASSLFASGSFNEQFF.

The rearrangement uses TRBV29-1 and TRBJ2-5; TRBD1 aligns across 8 bases. V was clipped by 6 bases and J by 5 bases; unmatched bases: 2. In germline, CDR1 is SQVTM, CDR2 ANQGSEA. The CDR3 is 11 residues long. The CDR3 DNA follows: TGCAGCGTAGGGGACAGGGAGACCCAGTACTTC. Its translation: CSVGDRETQYF.

This clone was observed a handful of times. The gene calls are TRBV19 and TRBJ1-1; D not resolved. V was pared by 5 bases and J by 2 bases, with 9 bases between. Looked up from germline, CDR1 is LNHDA and CDR2 is SQIVND (reference sequence). CDR3 size: 13 residues. For the CDR3, the DNA is TGTGCCAGTAGTGGCCAGGTTAACACTGAAGCTTTCTTT. Residues: CASSGQVNTEAFF.

This clone was seen once. The chain employs TRBV28 and TRBJ2-1; TRBD2 agrees at 12 bases. The CDR3 is made up of 19 amino acids. V lost 3 bases, J lost 5 bases, and 14 bases stayed unmatched. From germline, CDR1 is MDHEN and CDR2 SYDVKM. This CDR3 is CASSFLTSGRGSSNNEQFF. CDR3 sequence (DNA): TGTGCCAGCAGTTTCTTGACTAGCGGGAGAGGATCGTCTAACAATGAGCAGTTCTTC.

The chain combines TRBV4-3 with TRBJ2-7; 8 bases map to TRBD1. With V trimmed by 0 bases and J by 4 bases, 2 bases remained unmatched. Germline V lookup: CDR1 LGHNA, CDR2 YSLEER. This CDR3 spans 14 amino acids. Here the CDR3 reads CASSQEYRGYEQYF. CDR3 nucleotides: TGCGCCAGCAGCCAAGAGTACAGGGGGTACGAGCAGTACTTC.

The rearrangement links TRBV4-1 to TRBJ2-1, with 7 bases lining up with TRBD2. Germline loops: CDR1 MGHRA, CDR2 YSYEKL. The CDR3 runs to 14 residues. V trimming: 5 bases; J trimming: 9 bases; junction bases outside the gene matches: 10. The CDR3 reads CASSMVAGEGEQFF. The CDR3 DNA is TGCGCCAGCAGCATGGTTGCGGGGGAGGGTGAGCAGTTCTTC.

The J gene is TRBJ2-3, the V gene TRBV7-2; tentative D call: TRBD1 (5 bases). V lost 0 bases and J lost 3, with 10 bases in between. The CDR3 length is 15 residues. Germline V gene sequence: CDR1 SGHTA, CDR2 FQGNSA. The CDR3 nucleotides are TGTGCCAGCAGCTTAGCCAGGGCTGGGACAGATACGCAGTATTTT. This sequence encodes CASSLARAGTDTQYF.

This clone was detected a few times. V is TRBV7-9 and J is TRBJ1-6, with no clear D. Deletions cut 0 bases from V and 10 bases from J, with 13 bases between. Germline V gives CDR1 SEHNR, CDR2 FQNEAQ (reference sequence). This CDR3 is 15 amino acids long. CDR3 in amino acids: CASSLAPIGESPLHF. The CDR3, as DNA: TGTGCCAGCAGCTTAGCGCCAATCGGGGAGTCACCCCTCCACTTT.